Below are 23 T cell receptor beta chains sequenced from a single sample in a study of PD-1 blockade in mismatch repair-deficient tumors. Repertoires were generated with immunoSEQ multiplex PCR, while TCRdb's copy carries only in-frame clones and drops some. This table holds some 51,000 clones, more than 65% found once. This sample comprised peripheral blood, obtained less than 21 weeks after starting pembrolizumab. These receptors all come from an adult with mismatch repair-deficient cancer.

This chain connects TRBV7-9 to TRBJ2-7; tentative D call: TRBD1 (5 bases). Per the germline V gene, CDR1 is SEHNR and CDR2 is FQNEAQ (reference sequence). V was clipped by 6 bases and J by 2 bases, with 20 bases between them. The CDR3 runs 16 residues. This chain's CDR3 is CASSFTVGHTPYEQYF. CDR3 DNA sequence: TGTGCCAGCAGTTTTACGGTGGGGCACACCCCCTACGAGCAGTACTTC. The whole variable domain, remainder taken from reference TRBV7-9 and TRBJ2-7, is DTGVSQNPRHKITKRGQNVTFRCDPISEHNRLYWYRQTLGQGPEFLTYFQNEAQLEKSRLLSDRFSAERPKGSFSTLEIQRTEQGDSAMYLCASSFTVGHTPYEQYFGPGTRLTVT.

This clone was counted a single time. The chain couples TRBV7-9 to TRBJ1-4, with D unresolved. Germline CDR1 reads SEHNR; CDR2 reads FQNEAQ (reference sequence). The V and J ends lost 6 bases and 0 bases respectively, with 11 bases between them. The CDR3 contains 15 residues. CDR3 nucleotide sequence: TGTGCCAGCAGTACACAGAGGACAACTAATGAAAAACTGTTTTTT. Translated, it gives CASSTQRTTNEKLFF.

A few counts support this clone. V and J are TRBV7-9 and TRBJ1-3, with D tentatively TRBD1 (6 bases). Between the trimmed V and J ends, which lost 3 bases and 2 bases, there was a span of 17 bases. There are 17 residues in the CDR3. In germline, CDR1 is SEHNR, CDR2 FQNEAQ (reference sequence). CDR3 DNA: TGTGCCAGCAGCTTCCTCCCGGGACAAGGTACTGGAAACACCATATATTTT. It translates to CASSFLPGQGTGNTIYF. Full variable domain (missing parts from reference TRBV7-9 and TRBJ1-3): DTGVSQNPRHKITKRGQNVTFRCDPISEHNRLYWYRQTLGQGPEFLTYFQNEAQLEKSRLLSDRFSAERPKGSFSTLEIQRTEQGDSAMYLCASSFLPGQGTGNTIYFGEGSWLTVV.

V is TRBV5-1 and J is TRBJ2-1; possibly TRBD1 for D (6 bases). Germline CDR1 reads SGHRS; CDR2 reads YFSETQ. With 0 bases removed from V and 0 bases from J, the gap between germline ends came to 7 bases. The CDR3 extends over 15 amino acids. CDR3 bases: TGCGCCAGCAGCTTGGACAGGGACTCCTACAATGAGCAGTTCTTC. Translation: CASSLDRDSYNEQFF. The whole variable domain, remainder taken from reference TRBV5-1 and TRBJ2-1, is KAGVTQTPRYLIKTRGQQVTLSCSPISGHRSVSWYQQTPGQGLQFLFEYFSETQRNKGNFPGRFSGRQFSNSRSEMNVSTLELGDSALYLCASSLDRDSYNEQFFGPGTRLTVL.

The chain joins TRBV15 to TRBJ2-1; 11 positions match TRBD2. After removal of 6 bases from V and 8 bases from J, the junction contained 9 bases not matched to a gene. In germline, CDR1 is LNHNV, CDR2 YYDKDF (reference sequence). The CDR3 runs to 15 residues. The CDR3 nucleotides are TGTGCCACCAGGGTTCTAGCGGGAGGACTTCATGAGCAGTTCTTC. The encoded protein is CATRVLAGGLHEQFF.

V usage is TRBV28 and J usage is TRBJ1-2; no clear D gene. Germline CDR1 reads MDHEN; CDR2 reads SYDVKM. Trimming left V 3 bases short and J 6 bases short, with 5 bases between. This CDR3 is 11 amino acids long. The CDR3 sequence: CASSLNHGYTF. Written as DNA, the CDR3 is TGTGCCAGCAGTTTGAATCATGGCTACACCTTC.

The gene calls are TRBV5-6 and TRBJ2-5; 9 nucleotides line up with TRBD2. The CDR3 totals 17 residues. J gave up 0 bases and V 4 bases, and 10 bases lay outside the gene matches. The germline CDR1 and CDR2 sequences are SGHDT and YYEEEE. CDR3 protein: CASSPGLAGRYQETQYF. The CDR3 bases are TGTGCCAGCAGCCCTGGGCTAGCGGGACGGTACCAAGAGACCCAGTACTTC.

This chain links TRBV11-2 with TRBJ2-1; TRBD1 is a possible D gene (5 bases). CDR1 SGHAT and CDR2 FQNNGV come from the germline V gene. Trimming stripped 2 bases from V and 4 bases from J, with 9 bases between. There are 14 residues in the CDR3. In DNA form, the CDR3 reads TGTGCCAGCAGCTTAATGGACAATTACAATGAGCAGTTCTTC. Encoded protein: CASSLMDNYNEQFF.

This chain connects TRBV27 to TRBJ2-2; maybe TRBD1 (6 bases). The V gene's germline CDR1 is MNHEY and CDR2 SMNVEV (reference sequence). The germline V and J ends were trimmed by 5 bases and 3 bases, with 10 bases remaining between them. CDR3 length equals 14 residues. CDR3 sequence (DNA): TGTGCCAGCAGTGCGGACAGAGACACCGGGGAGCTGTTTTTT. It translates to CASSADRDTGELFF.

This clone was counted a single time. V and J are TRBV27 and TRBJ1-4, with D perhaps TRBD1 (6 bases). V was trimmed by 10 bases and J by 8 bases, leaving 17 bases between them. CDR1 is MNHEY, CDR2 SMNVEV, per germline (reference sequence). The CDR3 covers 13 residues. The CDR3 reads CATRGGKREKLFF. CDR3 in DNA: TGTGCCACAAGGGGGGGCAAGAGAGAAAAACTGTTTTTT.

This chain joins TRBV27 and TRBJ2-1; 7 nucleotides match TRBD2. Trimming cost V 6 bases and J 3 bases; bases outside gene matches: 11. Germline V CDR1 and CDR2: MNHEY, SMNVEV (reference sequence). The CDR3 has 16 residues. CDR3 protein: CASSQEGRGVYNEQFF. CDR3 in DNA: TGTGCCAGCAGCCAGGAGGGGAGGGGCGTCTACAATGAGCAGTTCTTC.

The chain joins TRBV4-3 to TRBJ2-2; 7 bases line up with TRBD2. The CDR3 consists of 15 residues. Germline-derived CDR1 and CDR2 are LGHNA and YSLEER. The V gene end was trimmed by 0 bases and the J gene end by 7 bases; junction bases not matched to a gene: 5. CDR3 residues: CASSQDEGRGGELFF. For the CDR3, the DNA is TGCGCCAGCAGCCAAGATGAAGGGAGGGGCGGGGAGCTGTTTTTT.

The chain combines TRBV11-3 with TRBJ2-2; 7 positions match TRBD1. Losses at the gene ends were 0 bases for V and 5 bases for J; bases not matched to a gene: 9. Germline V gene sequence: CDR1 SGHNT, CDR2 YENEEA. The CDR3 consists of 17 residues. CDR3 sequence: CASSLDGSRGMTGELFF. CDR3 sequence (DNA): TGTGCCAGCAGCTTAGACGGCTCCAGGGGGATGACCGGGGAGCTGTTTTTT. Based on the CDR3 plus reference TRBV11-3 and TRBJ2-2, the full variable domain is EAGVVQSPRYKIIEKKQPVAFWCNPISGHNTLYWYLQNLGQGPELLIRYENEEAVDDSQLPKDRFSAERLKGVDSTLKIQPAELGDSAVYLCASSLDGSRGMTGELFFGEGSRLTVL.

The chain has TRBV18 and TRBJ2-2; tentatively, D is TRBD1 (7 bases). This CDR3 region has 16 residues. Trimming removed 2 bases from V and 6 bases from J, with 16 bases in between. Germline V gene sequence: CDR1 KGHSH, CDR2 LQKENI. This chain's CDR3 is CASSPTRQGGSGELFF. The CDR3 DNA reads TGTGCCAGCTCACCAACTCGGCAGGGGGGCTCCGGGGAGCTGTTTTTT.

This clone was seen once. The chain's CDR3 is CASSVASGAETQYF. The CDR3 nucleotides are TGTGCCAGCAGTGTCGCTAGCGGGGCAGAGACCCAGTACTTC. The rearrangement uses TRBV2 and TRBJ2-5; TRBD2 aligns across 9 bases. CDR3 length: 14 amino acids. Germline V CDR1 and CDR2: SNHLY, FYNNEI. Trimming took 4 bases from V and 4 from J; bases not matched to a gene: 4.

CDR3 nucleotide sequence: TGTGCCAGTCTTCGGGTGGAGGGGTTCTCTAATGAAAAACTGTTTTTT. Amino acids: CASLRVEGFSNEKLFF. V is TRBV2 and J is TRBJ1-4; D perhaps matches TRBD1 (5 bases). From germline, CDR1 is SNHLY and CDR2 FYNNEI. Trimming cost V 9 bases and J 3 bases, with 20 bases left between them. This CDR3 comprises 16 residues. Full variable domain (rest looked up from reference TRBV2 and TRBJ1-4): EPEVTQTPSHQVTQMGQEVILRCVPISNHLYFYWYRQILGQKVEFLVSFYNNEISEKSEIFDDQFSVERPDGSNFTLKIRSTKLEDSAMYFCASLRVEGFSNEKLFFGSGTQLSVL.

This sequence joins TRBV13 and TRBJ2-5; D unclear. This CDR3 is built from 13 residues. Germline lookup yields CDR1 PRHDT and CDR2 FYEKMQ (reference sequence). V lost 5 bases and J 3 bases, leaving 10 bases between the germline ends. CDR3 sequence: CASSPSAEETQYF. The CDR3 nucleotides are TGTGCCAGCAGCCCAAGCGCCGAAGAGACCCAGTACTTC.

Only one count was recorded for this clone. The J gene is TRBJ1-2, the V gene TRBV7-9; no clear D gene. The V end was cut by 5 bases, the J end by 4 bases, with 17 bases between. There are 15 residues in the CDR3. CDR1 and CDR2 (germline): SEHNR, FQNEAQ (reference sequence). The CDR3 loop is CASSHPPPEGYGYTF. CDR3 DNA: TGTGCCAGCAGCCACCCACCTCCGGAGGGCTATGGCTACACCTTC.

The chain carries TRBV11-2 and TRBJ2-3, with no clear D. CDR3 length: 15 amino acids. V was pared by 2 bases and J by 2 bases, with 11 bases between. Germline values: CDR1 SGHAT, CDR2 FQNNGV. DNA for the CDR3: TGTGCCAGCAGCTTAAGTACCAGGATCACAGATACGCAGTATTTT. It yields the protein CASSLSTRITDTQYF.

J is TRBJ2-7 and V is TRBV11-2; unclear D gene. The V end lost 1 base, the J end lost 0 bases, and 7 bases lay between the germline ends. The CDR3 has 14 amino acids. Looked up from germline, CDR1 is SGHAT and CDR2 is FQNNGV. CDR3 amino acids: CASSLGLTSYEQYF. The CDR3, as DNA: TGTGCCAGCAGCTTAGGGCTAACCTCCTACGAGCAGTACTTC.

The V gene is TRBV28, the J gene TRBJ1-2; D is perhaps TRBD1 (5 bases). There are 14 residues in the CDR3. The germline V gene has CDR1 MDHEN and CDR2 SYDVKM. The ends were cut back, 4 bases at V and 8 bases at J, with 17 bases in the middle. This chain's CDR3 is CASSSLWGGGGYTF. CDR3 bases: TGTGCCAGCAGTTCCCTTTGGGGGGGAGGAGGCTACACCTTC.

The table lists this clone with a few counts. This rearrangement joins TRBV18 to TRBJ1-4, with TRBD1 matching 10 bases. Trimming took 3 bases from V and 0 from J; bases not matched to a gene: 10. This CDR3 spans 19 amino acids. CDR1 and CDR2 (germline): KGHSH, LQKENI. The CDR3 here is CASSPFSGTGDATNEKLFF. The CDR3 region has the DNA TGTGCCAGCTCACCTTTCTCCGGGACAGGGGATGCAACTAATGAAAAACTGTTTTTT.

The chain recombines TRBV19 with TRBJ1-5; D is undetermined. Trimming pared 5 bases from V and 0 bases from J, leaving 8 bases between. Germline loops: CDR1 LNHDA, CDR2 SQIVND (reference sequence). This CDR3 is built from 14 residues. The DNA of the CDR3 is TGTGCCAGTAGTCCCGTCGATAGCAATCAGCCCCAGCATTTT. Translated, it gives CASSPVDSNQPQHF.